This T cell receptor beta chain was retrieved from a study of shared clonotypes between healthy human individuals. Germline V gives CDR1 LNHDA, CDR2 SQIVND (reference sequence). Trimming shortened V by 3 bases and J by 4 bases, and 28 bases separated the two germline ends. This CDR3 contains 20 residues. Template for every sorted-subset replicate PCR totaled about 0.2 ug DNA, approximately 30,000 T cell genomes. Authors' processing steps: Junction-only immunoSEQ sequences carried no quality scores, so filtering differed. Sequenced by immunoSEQ multiplex PCR; TCRdb stores in-frame clones only, minus some. That table furnishes V, J and clone size, whereas the DNA furnished D and trimming. Among about 2.1 million clones listed, 93% were seen once. Terminally differentiated effector memory CD45RA+ cells were excluded by CCR7 positive selection of CD45RO-negative cells. Donors had no recently reported acute infections or vaccinations and were HIV-negative.

The rearrangement uses TRBV19 and TRBJ2-1, with unresolved D. Specimen: naive CD8+ T cells from PBMCs. The clonotype was recovered from a man younger than 35 in good health. Some clones in this sample may be carry-over from other donors' samples. This chain's CDR3 is CASSIVVRAAWGYGYNEQFF. CDR3 sequence (DNA): TGTGCCAGTAGTATCGTGGTCCGGGCAGCCTGGGGTTACGGTTACAATGAGCAGTTCTTC.